This T cell receptor (beta chain) was sequenced during a study of regulatory T cells in long-lasting Graves disease. General study points: Analysis covered peripheral blood alone, not thyroid tissue.

The CDR3 consists of 16 residues. Germline V lookup: CDR1 LGHDT, CDR2 YNNKEL (reference sequence). V was trimmed by 1 base and J by 3 bases, leaving 13 bases between them. Regarding time point: newly diagnosed GD, antithyroid drugs for less than 3 months. PBMCs were the source of the RNA used for TCR sequencing. Roughly 9 milliliters of peripheral blood were taken and placed in EDTA tubes. Researchers made TCR beta libraries by using iRepertoire HTBI primers and running Arm-PCR on CDR3 regions. TCRdb reanalysed the multiplex PCR reads using MiXCR and keeps one entry per CDR3 protein. The sample lists more than 400,000 distinct CDR3 sequences, around 15% seen once, with more than 9% in the top ten. This clonotype was detected many times. Its antigen is not identified. In addition, the sample was reused for a study of T cells in Graves' hyperthyroidism and ophthalmopathy. From that second work: Model predictions of ophthalmopathy came a median 6.5 months before onset.

This receptor was identified in a man aged 40-49 years with Graves disease. Sequences were derived from peripheral blood mononuclear cells (PBMCs), sampled at new diagnosis, from a patient treated with antithyroid drugs. This chain connects TRBV3-1 to TRBJ2-1; D possibly corresponds to TRBD1 (6 bases). The CDR3 sequence is CASSQVGQGGYNEQFF. CDR3 bases: TGTGCCAGCAGCCAAGTTGGTCAAGGGGGCTACAATGAGCAGTTCTTC.